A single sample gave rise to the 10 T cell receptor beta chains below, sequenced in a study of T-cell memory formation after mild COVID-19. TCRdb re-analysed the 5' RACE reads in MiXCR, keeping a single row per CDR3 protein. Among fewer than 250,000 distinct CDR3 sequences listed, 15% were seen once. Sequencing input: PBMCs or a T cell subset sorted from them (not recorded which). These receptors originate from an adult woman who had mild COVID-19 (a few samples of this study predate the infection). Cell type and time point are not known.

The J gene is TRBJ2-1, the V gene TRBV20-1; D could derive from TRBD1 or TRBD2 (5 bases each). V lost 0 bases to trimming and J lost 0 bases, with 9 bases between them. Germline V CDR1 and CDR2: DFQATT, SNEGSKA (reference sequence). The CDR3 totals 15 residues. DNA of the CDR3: TGCAGTGCTAGAGATCTGGGGGTCTCCTACAATGAGCAGTTCTTC. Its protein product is CSARDLGVSYNEQFF.

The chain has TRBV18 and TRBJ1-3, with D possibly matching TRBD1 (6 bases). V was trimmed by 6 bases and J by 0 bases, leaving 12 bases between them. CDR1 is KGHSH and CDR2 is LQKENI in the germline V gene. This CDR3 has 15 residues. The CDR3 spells CASSLGQNSGNTIYF. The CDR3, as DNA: TGTGCCAGCTCGCTCGGACAGAACTCTGGAAACACCATATATTTT.

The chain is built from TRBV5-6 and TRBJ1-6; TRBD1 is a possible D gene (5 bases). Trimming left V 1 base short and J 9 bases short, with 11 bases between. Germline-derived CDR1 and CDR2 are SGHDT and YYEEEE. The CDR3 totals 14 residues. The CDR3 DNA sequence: TGTGCCAGCAGCTTGTTAGGGGTTCGTTCACCCCTCCACTTT. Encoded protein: CASSLLGVRSPLHF.

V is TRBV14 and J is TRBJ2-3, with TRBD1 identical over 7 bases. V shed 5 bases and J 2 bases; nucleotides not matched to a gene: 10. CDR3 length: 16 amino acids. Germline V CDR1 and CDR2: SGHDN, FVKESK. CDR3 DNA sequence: TGTGCCAGCAGCAAACATGGGGACAGAAACACAGATACGCAGTATTTT. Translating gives CASSKHGDRNTDTQYF.

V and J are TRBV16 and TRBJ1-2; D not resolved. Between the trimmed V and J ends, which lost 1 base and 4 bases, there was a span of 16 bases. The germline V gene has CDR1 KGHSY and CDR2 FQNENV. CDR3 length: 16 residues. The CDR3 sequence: CASSQLAVTPPYGYTF. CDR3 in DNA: TGTGCCAGCAGCCAATTGGCGGTCACGCCGCCCTATGGCTACACCTTC.

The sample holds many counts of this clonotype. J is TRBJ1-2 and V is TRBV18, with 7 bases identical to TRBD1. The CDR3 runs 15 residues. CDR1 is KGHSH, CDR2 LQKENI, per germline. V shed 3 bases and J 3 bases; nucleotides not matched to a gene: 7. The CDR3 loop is CASSPKGAFDYGYTF. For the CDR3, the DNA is TGTGCCAGCTCACCGAAGGGGGCCTTTGACTATGGCTACACCTTC.

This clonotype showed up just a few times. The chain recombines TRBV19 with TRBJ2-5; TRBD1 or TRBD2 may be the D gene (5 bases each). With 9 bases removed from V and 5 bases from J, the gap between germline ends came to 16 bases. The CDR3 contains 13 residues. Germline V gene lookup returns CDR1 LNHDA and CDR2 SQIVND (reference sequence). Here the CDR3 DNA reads TGTGCCAGCCGGGGAATGGGGCTTGAGACCCAGTACTTC. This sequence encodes CASRGMGLETQYF.

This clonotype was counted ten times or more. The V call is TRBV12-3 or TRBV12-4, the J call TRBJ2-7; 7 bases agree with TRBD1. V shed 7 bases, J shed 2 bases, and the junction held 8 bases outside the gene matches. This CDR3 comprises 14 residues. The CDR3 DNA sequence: TGTGCCAGCAACTCTGGGGACAGCACCTACGAGCAGTACTTC. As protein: CASNSGDSTYEQYF.

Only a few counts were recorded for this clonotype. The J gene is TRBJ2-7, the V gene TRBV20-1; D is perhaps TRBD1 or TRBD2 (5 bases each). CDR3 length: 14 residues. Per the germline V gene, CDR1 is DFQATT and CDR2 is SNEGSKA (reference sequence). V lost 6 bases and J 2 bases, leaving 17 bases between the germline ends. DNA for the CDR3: TGCAGTGCGGAAGTCAGGGAGTTGGCCTACGAGCAGTACTTC. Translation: CSAEVRELAYEQYF.

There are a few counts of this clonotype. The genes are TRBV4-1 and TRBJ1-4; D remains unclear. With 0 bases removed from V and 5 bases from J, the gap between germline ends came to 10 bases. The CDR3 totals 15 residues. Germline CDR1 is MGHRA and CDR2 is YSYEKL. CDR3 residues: CASSQDAPANEKLFF. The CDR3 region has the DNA TGCGCCAGCAGCCAAGATGCCCCGGCGAATGAAAAACTGTTTTTT.